The entry below describes one T cell receptor beta chain. This clone showed up just once. Its antigen target is currently unknown. The sample holds no much larger clone one base away, and base qualities are not on file. CD8 naive samples were obtained by positive selection for CCR7 among CD45RO-negative cells, yielding a CD45RA+CCR7+ population from which TemRA cells were excluded. The donors were healthy, HIV-negative adults who had no recently reported acute infections or vaccinations. Every donor was a Caucasian adult residing in Nashville, Tennessee, USA. Blood was collected by leukapheresis, and PBMCs were isolated by Ficoll-Histopaque density gradient centrifugation and then cryopreserved in liquid nitrogen vapor phase. Analytical flow cytometry was used to check the purity and quantity of every magnetically sorted T cell population. Each sorted fraction had its genomic DNA isolated and then quantified by UV absorbance on a Nanodrop 2000c.

This entry is derived from a study of shared clonotypes between healthy human individuals (dated by TCRdb to the early 2020s). Background on the whole study: The cohort comprised two women and a few men aged 18 to 49 years. For each donor, CD4 naive and CD4 memory were each run on three plates, CD8 naive on two plates, and CD8 memory on one plate. To estimate repertoire size and how much clonotype sharing occurs between individuals, the study deeply sequenced the blood TCR repertoires of about 5 healthy adults. Libraries were prepared and TCR repertoires were sequenced by different laboratories using diverse techniques, in order to increase sequencing depth and limit assay-specific biases. Leukapheresis yielded between about 0.94 and 8.9 billion PBMCs per donor. Findings and caveats that apply to the study as a whole: When a few donors were compared, the shared fraction of clonotypes was 5% to 6.5% for naive CD4, 3.5% to 4% for naive CD8, about 2.4% for memory CD4, and around 0.37% for memory CD8. Compared with non-shared clonotypes, clonotypes shared by all four sorted-subset donors had higher generation probabilities. Because the study included only a small number of donors, the genetic and exposure-history diversity represented was limited. Sampling was restricted to blood, and TCR repertoires in tissue are likely to differ from TCR repertoires in blood. Incomplete sequencing was indicated by rarefaction of sorted-subset datasets, despite the large sequencing depth. Pairwise subsampling led to the expectation that sequencing depth would affect the degree of clonotype sharing among donors. Naive subsets generally had larger estimated clonotype richness than memory subsets did.

TCR CDR3 regions were amplified from genomic DNA by multiplex PCR using the deep immunoSEQ assay. Genomic DNA extracted from each cell subset was distributed evenly over all wells of several immunoSEQ 96-well plates, and each plate served as one replicate. For sorted subsets, each replicate PCR was loaded with about 0.2 ug genomic DNA, equivalent to 30,000 or so T cell genomes. Purified libraries were measured with a Qubit 3.0 fluorometer, size-checked on a Bioanalyzer 2100, and measured again with the KAPA Library Quantification kit. Every immunoSEQ 96-well plate was sequenced on a dedicated single-read 150-cycle Illumina NextSeq 550 flow cell. Regarding the original processing steps: Because the immunoSEQ output included only junctional sequences and no quality scores, the filtering could not be the same as the filtering used for full-length reads. Sequences were annotated with PyIR, a Python wrapper for IgBLAST v1.9, and V/J genes and CDR3 were assigned using IMGT germline references. Reads were removed for weak V/J assignments (E-value above 1e-6), missing CDR3, stop codons, out-of-frame junctions, or ambiguous translated residues. V3J clonotypes were defined as sequences sharing the same inferred V gene, J gene, and CDR3 amino acid sequence. Percentage overlap between repertoires was computed as shared unique clonotypes divided by the size of the smaller repertoire. RTK rarefaction, the Chao1 estimator, and Recon v2.1 estimates of unobserved clonotypes were used to assess repertoire richness. Generation probabilities were computed with OLGA for all TCRbeta clonotypes obtained by the gDNA method from a few donors. In its TCRdb copy, this immuneACCESS table keeps in-frame sequences only and misses some clones. Where compared with another copy, unresolved V genes explain less than half of these, and the others have no known cause. V, J and clone size are taken as reported in that table, and D and trimming were inferred from the DNA itself. The sample table lists roughly 810,000 clones, approximately 96% of them with a count of one. The ten largest clones take up about 0.25% of the sample.

The CDR3, from cysteine to phenylalanine, totals 17 residues. Only the CDR3 DNA stays, 51 bases, in frame from base 1. The germline V and J ends show losses of 4 bases and 0 bases respectively, and no gene match explains 11 bases of the junction. For CDR1 and CDR2, the germline V gene (reference sequence) lists SEHNR and FQNEAQ. Input material: naive CD8+ T cells sorted from blood. The label giving this sample's cell subset or site can be read as: CD45RA+CCR7+. The source is a man in his thirties or forties in good health. The rearrangement joined TRBV7-9 to TRBJ2-5; 7 central nucleotides agree with TRBD1. The CDR3 sequence is CASSSWENRGNQETQYF. The nucleotides read TGTGCCAGCAGCTCCTGGGAGAACAGGGGAAACCAAGAGACCCAGTACTTC.